This T cell receptor (beta chain) came from a study of blood T cell repertoires in COVID-19. Per germline, CDR1 SGDLS and CDR2 YYNGEE. With V trimmed by 4 bases and J by 5 bases, 12 bases remained unmatched. The CDR3 spans 15 residues. Clones were read by immunoSEQ multiplex PCR, and TCRdb kept only the in-frame ones, dropping some. The repertoire holds some 670,000 clones, with approximately 90% as singletons. The chain uses TRBV9 and TRBJ2-7, with 7 bases aligning to TRBD1. The sample taken for sequencing was peripheral blood. This TCR derives from a woman aged 18-29 years with acute or convalescent COVID-19. DNA of the CDR3: TGTGCCAGCAGCCCCCGACAGGGTAGGGGGAACGAGCAGTACTTC. The encoded protein is CASSPRQGRGNEQYF.